The 5 T cell receptor beta chains below were found in one sample sequenced in a study of cytomegalovirus exposure and HLA in healthy donors. PCR was performed using 60 Vbeta and 13 Jbeta primers. Assay: immunoSEQ multiplex PCR; the TCRdb copy retains only in-frame clones and omits some. This listing includes approximately 42,000 clones. The sample taken for sequencing was PBMCs. The source is a male donor in good health and CMV-seronegative.

The chain employs TRBV11-2 and TRBJ2-5, with D possibly being TRBD2 (5 bases). Germline V gene sequence: CDR1 SGHAT, CDR2 FQNNGV. Trimming removed 6 bases from V and 2 bases from J, with 19 bases in between. The CDR3 runs to 16 residues. CDR3 coding DNA: TGTGCCAGCAGTGTGAACCTAGGAGGCGGACAAGAGACCCAGTACTTC. It codes for CASSVNLGGGQETQYF.

This sequence joins TRBV18 and TRBJ2-7, with D possibly matching TRBD2 (7 bases). The CDR3 totals 14 residues. Germline CDR1 reads KGHSH; CDR2 reads LQKENI. The V gene lost 6 bases and the J gene lost 6 bases, with 18 bases spanning the gap. CDR3 amino acids: CASSPGGGVSEQYF. The CDR3 coding sequence is TGTGCCAGCTCCCCGGGGGGCGGAGTAAGCGAGCAGTACTTC.

Here the CDR3 reads CSVGRGPYEQYF. In DNA, the CDR3 is TGCAGCGTTGGGAGGGGCCCCTACGAGCAGTACTTC. This sequence joins TRBV29-1 and TRBJ2-7, with a tentative D call TRBD2 (6 bases). The CDR3 sequence is 12 residues long. Germline CDR1 is SQVTM and CDR2 is ANQGSEA. V lost 4 bases and J lost 2, with 9 bases in between.

The chain combines TRBV19 with TRBJ2-1, with 7 nucleotides matching TRBD2. CDR1 LNHDA and CDR2 SQIVND come from the germline V gene (reference sequence). Trimming cost V 0 bases and J 9 bases; bases outside gene matches: 2. This CDR3 is built from 13 residues. The CDR3 DNA reads TGTGCCAGTAGTATAGATGGGGGGGGTGAGCAGTTCTTC. Translated: CASSIDGGGEQFF.

The chain combines TRBV28 with TRBJ2-7; 7 bases agree with TRBD1. In germline, CDR1 is MDHEN, CDR2 SYDVKM. After removal of 2 bases from V and 2 bases from J, the junction contained 6 bases not matched to a gene. This CDR3 comprises 15 residues. The CDR3 spells CASSLPTGSAYEQYF. CDR3 in DNA: TGTGCCAGCAGTTTACCGACAGGGAGCGCCTACGAGCAGTACTTC.